The clone carrying this T cell receptor (beta chain) was seen many times. The antigen is undetermined. The source of the sample is a study of tumor-infiltrating lymphocytes in primary liver carcinoma. Study-wide context: Surgery removed the patients' primary liver carcinoma. Regardless of tissue type, samples showed similar yields of roughly 3.5 to 7.5 million productive TCRbeta reads.

Whole-study results and caveats: Tumor-adjacent and tumor-blood pairs shared a smaller degree of overlap than tumor region pairs.

Unsorted whole blood yielded blood RNA, and germline DNA was extracted as well. A primer matching the constant region was used to make TCR beta cDNA from approximately 0.45 ug of total RNA. Investigators got TCR beta libraries out of three nested multiplex PCR rounds, done with slightly modified ARM-PCR. Amplification in the first two PCR rounds was performed using TRBV1-TRBV30 forward primers and a C-beta reverse primer for 10 cycles each. Via MiXCR, TCRdb re-called the multiplex PCR reads, giving one row per CDR3 protein. The table records approximately 310,000 distinct CDR3 sequences, 60% to 80% of them present only once. Trimming removed 3 bases from V and 0 bases from J, with 5 bases in between. This CDR3 contains 13 residues. In germline, CDR1 is SQVTM, CDR2 ANQGSEA.

This clonotype originated in a man aged 40-55 years with primary liver carcinoma and hepatitis B virus infection. The rearrangement links TRBV29-1 to TRBJ2-2; D unresolved. The specimen was peripheral blood. CDR3 DNA sequence: TGCAGCGTTGATTCATCGAACACCGGGGAGCTGTTTTTT. As protein: CSVDSSNTGELFF.